The 17 T cell receptor beta chains below were found in one sample sequenced in a study of beta chain features in type 1 diabetes. Since all of the isolated RNA was reverse transcribed, expressed TCRB transcripts were what got sequenced. The protocol was immunoSEQ multiplex PCR, while the TCRdb copy is restricted to in-frame clones and leaves out a portion. Of approximately 400,000 clones listed, more than 13% were seen once; the top ten hold approximately 0.02%. Material for sequencing was naive CD4+ T cells from blood. Receptor source: a woman younger than 30 in good health.

This clone was recorded a few times. Other nucleotide sequences in the sample specify the same CDR3. The chain links TRBV28 to TRBJ2-5, with D possibly TRBD2 on 6 matching bases. Looked up from germline, CDR1 is MDHEN and CDR2 is SYDVKM. The V and J ends lost 3 bases and 1 base respectively, with 9 bases between them. The CDR3 is 14 amino acids. This CDR3 reads CASSLGGSQETQYF. Here the CDR3 DNA reads TGTGCCAGCAGTTTGGGGGGTTCCCAAGAGACCCAGTACTTC.

This clone came up a few times. CDR3 amino acids: CASSPRGGEKLFF. DNA of the CDR3: TGTGCCAGCTCACCGCGAGGGGGTGAAAAACTGTTTTTT. The J gene is TRBJ1-4, the V gene TRBV18, with D perhaps TRBD1 (6 bases). The CDR3 runs to 13 residues. The V end lost 3 bases, the J end lost 7 bases, and 9 bases lay between the germline ends. From germline, CDR1 is KGHSH and CDR2 LQKENI.

The CDR3 region is CASSLAQPGGVYNEQFF. The CDR3 nucleotides are TGTGCCAGCAGCTTAGCGCAACCAGGGGGCGTGTACAATGAGCAGTTCTTC. V and J are TRBV7-9 and TRBJ2-1; 8 bases fit TRBD1. The ends lost 0 bases at V and 4 bases at J; junction bases unmatched: 8. The germline CDR1 and CDR2 sequences are SEHNR and FQNEAQ (reference sequence). This CDR3 comprises 17 residues.

This chain connects TRBV7-2 to TRBJ2-7, with a weak D call TRBD2 (5 bases). The V gene's germline CDR1 is SGHTA and CDR2 FQGNSA. Trimming removed 5 bases at V and 7 bases at J, with 21 bases between. This CDR3 has 15 amino acids. CDR3 region: CASSDAGNSYREQYF. The CDR3 DNA sequence: TGTGCCAGCAGCGACGCCGGGAACTCATATAGGGAGCAGTACTTC.

V and J are TRBV5-4 and TRBJ2-6, with 12 nucleotides matching TRBD2. The CDR3 loop spans 20 amino acids. CDR1 is SGHNT, CDR2 YYREEE, per germline (reference sequence). Trimming took 3 bases from V and 1 from J; bases not matched to a gene: 11. As DNA, the CDR3 is TGTGCCAGCAGCTGGGTGTTGCTAGCGGGAGGGATATCTGGGGCCAACGTCCTGACTTTC. Protein product: CASSWVLLAGGISGANVLTF.

The chain combines TRBV18 with TRBJ2-1; 13 nucleotides match TRBD2. The V gene's germline CDR1 is KGHSH and CDR2 LQKENI. Trimming cost V 4 bases and J 5 bases; bases outside gene matches: 2. The CDR3 is 15 amino acids. CDR3 coding DNA: TGTGCCAGCTCACGGGGACTAGCGGGAAACAATGAGCAGTTCTTC. Its protein product is CASSRGLAGNNEQFF.

This clone was counted between two and nine times. The genes are TRBV28 and TRBJ2-3, with TRBD2 matching 8 bases. Germline loops: CDR1 MDHEN, CDR2 SYDVKM. With V trimmed by 5 bases and J by 1 base, 2 bases remained unmatched. There are 14 residues in the CDR3. DNA for the CDR3: TGTGCCAGCAGTAGTAGCGGGGGCACAGATACGCAGTATTTT. Protein product: CASSSSGGTDTQYF.

J is TRBJ1-1 and V is TRBV30, with a tentative D call TRBD1 (6 bases). CDR1 and CDR2 from the germline V gene are GTSNPN and SVGIG (reference sequence). The CDR3 covers 14 residues. The V and J ends lost 1 base and 3 bases respectively, with 12 bases between them. The CDR3 nucleotides read TGTGCCTGGAGTGGACGACAGGCCTACACTGAAGCTTTCTTT. Translation: CAWSGRQAYTEAFF. Combining the CDR3 with reference TRBV30 and TRBJ1-1 gives the whole variable domain SQTIHQWPATLVQPVGSPLSLECTVEGTSNPNLYWYRQAAGRGLQLLFYSVGIGQISSEVPQNLSASRPQDRQFILSSKKLLLSDSGFYLCAWSGRQAYTEAFFGQGTRLTVV.

This clone was detected only a few times. The J gene is TRBJ2-7, the V gene TRBV5-1; D gene ambiguous. CDR1 is SGHRS and CDR2 is YFSETQ in the germline V gene. This CDR3 region has 13 residues. Trimming shortened V by 4 bases and J by 6 bases, and 14 bases separated the two germline ends. In DNA form, the CDR3 reads TGCGCCAGCAGCGCGGAAACTTGGAGCGAGCAGTACTTC. Translation gives CASSAETWSEQYF. Variable domain in full (rest from reference TRBV5-1 and TRBJ2-7): KAGVTQTPRYLIKTRGQQVTLSCSPISGHRSVSWYQQTPGQGLQFLFEYFSETQRNKGNFPGRFSGRQFSNSRSEMNVSTLELGDSALYLCASSAETWSEQYFGPGTRLTVT.

This chain uses TRBV6-5 with TRBJ1-2; D unresolved. CDR1 and CDR2 from the germline V gene are MNHEY and SVGAGI. The CDR3 is made up of 13 amino acids. Trimming stripped 8 bases from V and 4 bases from J, with 14 bases between. The CDR3 loop reads CASLDEVSYGYTF. For the CDR3, the DNA is TGTGCCAGCCTCGACGAGGTTTCCTATGGCTACACCTTC.

V gene TRBV18 combines with J gene TRBJ2-6, with 13 positions matching TRBD2. Germline trimming cut 6 bases from V and 4 bases from J; bases unmatched to any gene: 9. CDR1 and CDR2 (germline): KGHSH, LQKENI. The CDR3 length is 18 residues. Written as DNA, the CDR3 is TGTGCCAGCTCTAGGACTAGCGGGAGTCGAGCCGGGGCCAACGTCCTGACTTTC. Amino acid sequence: CASSRTSGSRAGANVLTF.

This clone appeared a few times. The chain joins TRBV4-1 to TRBJ1-2; D may be TRBD1 (6 bases). The V end was cut by 0 bases, the J end by 0 bases, with 11 bases between. CDR1 is MGHRA and CDR2 is YSYEKL in the germline V gene. This CDR3 is built from 16 residues. This CDR3 reads CASSQDSRTANYGYTF. The CDR3 DNA follows: TGCGCCAGCAGCCAAGATTCGAGGACAGCTAACTATGGCTACACCTTC.

The chain employs TRBV30 and TRBJ2-1, with 9 bases identical to TRBD2. The CDR3 sequence is 15 residues long. J lost 9 bases, V lost 1 base, and 10 bases had no gene match. Germline CDR1 and CDR2: GTSNPN and SVGIG (reference sequence). CDR3 amino acids: CAWSDGGRARIEQFF. DNA of the CDR3: TGTGCCTGGAGTGATGGCGGGAGGGCCAGGATTGAGCAGTTCTTC. Supplemented by reference TRBV30 and TRBJ2-1, the full variable domain reads SQTIHQWPATLVQPVGSPLSLECTVEGTSNPNLYWYRQAAGRGLQLLFYSVGIGQISSEVPQNLSASRPQDRQFILSSKKLLLSDSGFYLCAWSDGGRARIEQFFGPGTRLTVL.

The chain employs TRBV9 and TRBJ2-7, with 12 positions matching TRBD1. There are 15 residues in the CDR3. Trimming took 5 bases from V and 5 from J; bases not matched to a gene: 8. The germline V gene has CDR1 SGDLS and CDR2 YYNGEE. The CDR3 reads CASRKSGTGGHEQYF. CDR3 sequence (DNA): TGTGCCAGCAGGAAATCCGGGACAGGGGGCCACGAGCAGTACTTC. Drawing the rest from reference TRBV9 and TRBJ2-7, the complete variable domain is DSGVTQTPKHLITATGQRVTLRCSPRSGDLSVYWYQQSLDQGLQFLIQYYNGEERAKGNILERFSAQQFPDLHSELNLSSLELGDSALYFCASRKSGTGGHEQYFGPGTRLTVT.

This clone was seen a few times. This sequence joins TRBV29-1 and TRBJ2-3, with D perhaps matching TRBD2 (6 bases). Per germline, CDR1 SQVTM and CDR2 ANQGSEA. This CDR3 is 14 amino acids long. The DNA for the CDR3 is TGCAGTGTCACCGGGGGAAAAGGGACAGATACGCAGTATTTT. As protein: CSVTGGKGTDTQYF.

The CDR3 DNA sequence: TGTGCCAGCAGCCGTAAGAGGTTAGACGCCTATGAGCAGTTCTTC. It encodes CASSRKRLDAYEQFF. The gene calls are TRBV11-1 and TRBJ2-1; D gene unclear. Trimming took 5 bases from V and 8 from J, leaving 19 bases between them. CDR1 SGHAT and CDR2 FQDESV come from the germline V gene (reference sequence). The CDR3 is made up of 15 amino acids.

This clone was seen a few times. The genes are TRBV7-2 and TRBJ2-7; 9 bases fit TRBD2. There are 16 residues in the CDR3. The J segment lost 1 base and the V segment lost 5 bases, leaving 9 bases of the junction unmatched. Germline CDR1 is SGHTA and CDR2 is FQGNSA. CDR3: CASSIIAGEASYEQYF. CDR3 nucleotides: TGTGCCAGCAGCATTATAGCGGGAGAGGCATCCTACGAGCAGTACTTC.